Below are 27 T cell receptor beta chains sequenced from a single sample in a study of blood T cell repertoires in COVID-19. The table came from immunoSEQ multiplex PCR; TCRdb's copy has only in-frame clones and leaves some out. Of under 300,000 clones listed, more than 85% were seen once; the top ten hold under 9%. Material: peripheral blood. Every receptor here comes from a woman between 65 and 79 years old with active or convalescent COVID-19.

In DNA, the CDR3 is TGTGCCAGCAGCCGCGTATTGACTGAAGCTTTCTTT. Amino acids: CASSRVLTEAFF. The chain recombines TRBV7-9 with TRBJ1-1; D gene ambiguous. The length of the CDR3 is 12 residues. The V gene's germline CDR1 is SEHNR and CDR2 FQNEAQ (reference sequence). The V end was cut by 5 bases, the J end by 5 bases, with 9 bases between.

The chain uses TRBV19 and TRBJ2-7; weak D call: TRBD2 (5 bases). This CDR3 comprises 16 residues. The germline V gene encodes CDR1 LNHDA and CDR2 SQIVND (reference sequence). The V end lost 1 base, the J end lost 3 bases, and 16 bases lay between the germline ends. CDR3 DNA sequence: TGTGCCAGTAGTATAGGGAGGCCTTCGCTTGGCTACGAGCAGTACTTC. Its translation is CASSIGRPSLGYEQYF.

This chain joins TRBV5-1 and TRBJ1-1; D unresolved. CDR1 is SGHRS, CDR2 YFSETQ, per germline. Trimming shortened V by 2 bases and J by 1 base, and 6 bases separated the two germline ends. The CDR3 is 13 residues long. The CDR3 DNA sequence: TGCGCCAGCAGCTTTGACAAGAACACTGAAGCTTTCTTT. Residues: CASSFDKNTEAFF. The full variable domain, in which reference TRBV5-1 and TRBJ1-1 provide the parts outside the CDR3, is KAGVTQTPRYLIKTRGQQVTLSCSPISGHRSVSWYQQTPGQGLQFLFEYFSETQRNKGNFPGRFSGRQFSNSRSEMNVSTLELGDSALYLCASSFDKNTEAFFGQGTRLTVV.

The chain uses TRBV3-1 (or the pseudogene TRBV3-2) and TRBJ1-2, with D uncertain. Germline V gene data show CDR1 as LGHDT and CDR2 as YNNKEL (reference sequence). V was cut by 4 bases and J by 2 bases, with 20 bases left in between. CDR3 size: 17 residues. DNA of the CDR3: TGTGCCAGCAGCCCACCCCAGTACGGCGGACTAAACTATGGCTACACCTTC. It translates to CASSPPQYGGLNYGYTF.

This chain joins TRBV4-2 and TRBJ2-5, with 7 bases identical to TRBD1. The CDR3 length is 17 residues. With V trimmed by 1 base and J by 2 bases, 10 bases remained unmatched. The germline CDR1 and CDR2 sequences are LGHNA and YNFKEQ. The chain's CDR3 is CASSQVVLARGQETQYF. The CDR3 nucleotides read TGTGCCAGCAGCCAAGTTGTTCTGGCCAGGGGGCAAGAGACCCAGTACTTC.

The V gene is TRBV5-1, the J gene TRBJ1-6; 7 positions agree with TRBD1. This CDR3 has 15 amino acids. Germline CDR1 and CDR2: SGHRS and YFSETQ. The trim removed 2 bases at V and 9 bases at J, leaving 8 bases unmatched. CDR3 coding DNA: TGCGCCAGCAGCTTAAGTGAAGGGGGCCTTTCACCCCTCCACTTT. Encoded protein: CASSLSEGGLSPLHF.

The sample holds one count of this clone. Other DNA sequences in the sample encode the same CDR3. The J gene is TRBJ1-2, the V gene TRBV18; D call uncertain. V lost 3 bases, J lost 8 bases, and 10 bases lay in between. This CDR3 comprises 12 residues. Germline V gene lookup returns CDR1 KGHSH and CDR2 LQKENI. The CDR3 here is CASSPRGEGYTF. DNA of the CDR3: TGTGCCAGCTCACCGCGGGGTGAGGGCTACACCTTC.

The chain recombines TRBV7-9 with TRBJ2-7; 8 bases agree with TRBD1. This CDR3 contains 16 residues. In germline, CDR1 is SEHNR, CDR2 FQNEAQ (reference sequence). With 5 bases clipped from V and 0 bases from J, the junction kept 9 bases outside the gene matches. CDR3 nucleotides: TGTGCCAGCAGCAAGACCCCGACAGGGGTCTCCTACGAGCAGTACTTC. This gives the protein CASSKTPTGVSYEQYF.

This clone was counted a single time. The CDR3 sequence is CAISGGTGTAYEQYF. CDR3 bases: TGTGCCATCAGTGGAGGGACAGGGACTGCCTACGAGCAGTACTTC. The chain carries TRBV10-3 and TRBJ2-7, with 9 nucleotides matching TRBD1. This CDR3 has 15 amino acids. The germline V gene encodes CDR1 ENHRY and CDR2 SYGVKD. The V and J ends lost 4 bases and 2 bases, in that order; junction bases with no gene match: 6.

This clone has a handful of counts. The chain carries TRBV14 and TRBJ2-3; 12 bases fit TRBD2. Looked up from germline, CDR1 is SGHDN and CDR2 is FVKESK. This CDR3 contains 18 residues. The V gene end was trimmed by 4 bases and the J gene end by 2 bases; junction bases not matched to a gene: 10. The CDR3 nucleotides read TGTGCCAGCAGCCGTACTAGCGGGGGGCCCAAGAACACAGATACGCAGTATTTT. Protein sequence: CASSRTSGGPKNTDTQYF.

This clone showed up just once. This sequence joins TRBV4-2 and TRBJ2-2; 7 nucleotides agree with TRBD1. The CDR3 is 16 amino acids. The J segment lost 6 bases and the V segment lost 0 bases, leaving 7 bases of the junction unmatched. Germline lookup yields CDR1 LGHNA and CDR2 YNFKEQ. CDR3 sequence reads: CASSQEIGQGAGELFF. In nucleotides, the CDR3 is TGTGCCAGCAGCCAAGAAATAGGGCAGGGGGCCGGGGAGCTGTTTTTT.

This chain joins TRBV29-1 and TRBJ1-2; 7 bases fit TRBD1. This CDR3 is built from 14 residues. From germline, CDR1 is SQVTM and CDR2 ANQGSEA. V lost 7 bases to trimming and J lost 5 bases; unmatched junction nucleotides: 13. The CDR3 loop is CSADPGTAGYGYTF. CDR3 bases: TGCAGCGCAGATCCCGGGACAGCTGGGTATGGCTACACCTTC.

V usage is TRBV27 and J usage is TRBJ2-5; possible D gene TRBD1, 8 bases. CDR3 length: 14 amino acids. The germline CDR1 and CDR2 sequences are MNHEY and SMNVEV (reference sequence). The V end was cut by 6 bases, the J end by 3 bases, with 14 bases between. For the CDR3, the DNA is TGTGCCAGCAGCCTACAGGGGGGGAAAGAGACCCAGTACTTC. This sequence encodes CASSLQGGKETQYF.

This chain joins TRBV5-4 and TRBJ1-1; the D gene is possibly TRBD1 (5 bases). CDR3 length equals 14 residues. V dropped 1 base and J dropped 4 bases, with 11 bases sitting between them. Germline assignment: CDR1 SGHNT and CDR2 YYREEE (reference sequence). This CDR3 reads CASSLFRDGTEAFF. CDR3 nucleotides: TGTGCCAGCAGCTTGTTCAGGGATGGCACTGAAGCTTTCTTT.

The chain combines TRBV7-8 with TRBJ2-1; D may be TRBD1 (5 bases). Germline values: CDR1 SGHVS, CDR2 FQNEAQ. Trimming pared 5 bases from V and 6 bases from J, leaving 17 bases between. The CDR3 sequence is 15 residues long. The CDR3 DNA sequence: TGTGCCAGCAGCCCCGAACCTTCCAGGGTCAATGAGCAGTTCTTC. It specifies CASSPEPSRVNEQFF.

The V gene is TRBV7-2, the J gene TRBJ1-1, with a tentative D call TRBD1 (5 bases). V was trimmed by 1 base and J by 11 bases, leaving 20 bases between them. The CDR3 is made up of 15 amino acids. The germline CDR1 and CDR2 sequences are SGHTA and FQGNSA. The CDR3 loop is CASSLVGIAGRSAFF. The CDR3 DNA sequence: TGTGCCAGCAGCTTAGTCGGGATCGCAGGGAGGTCGGCTTTCTTT.

This clone showed up just a few times. This chain links TRBV3-1 (or the pseudogene TRBV3-2) with TRBJ1-5, with 9 bases identical to TRBD1. In germline, CDR1 is LGHDT, CDR2 YNNKEL (reference sequence). The CDR3 is 14 amino acids. V gave up 4 bases and J gave up 6 bases; unmatched junction bases: 4. In nucleotides, the CDR3 is TGTGCCAGCAGCCTCCGGGACAGGGTTCAGCCCCAGCATTTT. It specifies CASSLRDRVQPQHF.

The chain's CDR3 is CASRAGRGSYNEQFF. CDR3 DNA: TGTGCCAGTAGGGCAGGGCGTGGTTCCTACAATGAGCAGTTCTTC. The rearrangement links TRBV19 to TRBJ2-1; D might be TRBD1 (5 bases). Germline CDR1 reads LNHDA; CDR2 reads SQIVND (reference sequence). This CDR3 is built from 15 residues. V was trimmed by 6 bases and J by 1 base, leaving 13 bases between them.

The CDR3 loop is CAISELDRGREQYF. Here the CDR3 DNA reads TGTGCCATCAGTGAGCTGGACAGGGGGCGGGAGCAGTACTTC. The chain combines TRBV10-3 with TRBJ2-7; TRBD1 agrees at 11 bases. CDR3 length: 14 amino acids. The germline V gene encodes CDR1 ENHRY and CDR2 SYGVKD. Trimming at V came to 2 bases and at J to 7 bases, leaving 4 bases not matched to a gene.

Here the CDR3 reads CASSLERQETQYF. The DNA for the CDR3 is TGTGCCAGCAGCTTAGAGAGACAAGAGACCCAGTACTTC. The chain is built from TRBV11-3 and TRBJ2-5; D not certain. Germline CDR1 and CDR2: SGHNT and YENEEA. CDR3 length: 13 residues. Trimming shortened V by 0 bases and J by 2 bases, and 4 bases separated the two germline ends.

The rearrangement links TRBV7-3 to TRBJ2-3; perhaps TRBD1 as D (5 bases). Germline-derived CDR1 and CDR2 are SGHTA and FQGTGA. V was pared by 5 bases and J by 3 bases, with 18 bases between. This CDR3 spans 16 amino acids. CDR3: CASSRQRGLGTDTQYF. The DNA of the CDR3 is TGTGCCAGCAGCCGACAGAGAGGATTAGGAACAGATACGCAGTATTTT.

A single count supports this clone. The chain recombines TRBV18 with TRBJ1-5; tentative D call: TRBD1 (5 bases). Deletions cut 3 bases from V and 6 bases from J, with 12 bases between. The CDR3 sequence is 14 residues long. Germline CDR1 and CDR2: KGHSH and LQKENI. CDR3 in amino acids: CASSPVGGGQPQHF. CDR3 nucleotide sequence: TGTGCCAGCTCACCCGTTGGGGGAGGTCAGCCCCAGCATTTT.

The chain has TRBV18 and TRBJ1-2; D is possibly TRBD1 (5 bases). With 3 bases removed from V and 8 bases from J, the gap between germline ends came to 19 bases. The V gene's germline CDR1 is KGHSH and CDR2 LQKENI. This CDR3 region has 15 residues. The CDR3 DNA is TGTGCCAGCTCACCCTCCGAACAGGCCCCTCTCGGCTACACCTTC. Translated: CASSPSEQAPLGYTF.

The gene calls are TRBV7-9 and TRBJ2-7; possibly TRBD1 for D (5 bases). The length of the CDR3 is 12 residues. The germline V gene encodes CDR1 SEHNR and CDR2 FQNEAQ (reference sequence). The germline V and J ends were trimmed by 2 bases and 9 bases, with 11 bases remaining between them. The CDR3 coding sequence is TGTGCCAGCAGCTTATCACAGGAAGGGCAGTACTTC. Residues: CASSLSQEGQYF.

This chain joins TRBV19 and TRBJ1-5, with D perhaps TRBD1 (5 bases). The CDR3 totals 15 residues. V lost 7 bases and J 7 bases, leaving 20 bases between the germline ends. Germline lookup yields CDR1 LNHDA and CDR2 SQIVND (reference sequence). The CDR3 here is CASTTLRKGRQPQHF. The CDR3 DNA is TGTGCCAGTACCACCCTCAGAAAGGGGCGCCAGCCCCAGCATTTT.

V is TRBV7-2 and J is TRBJ1-2; 12 bases are a match to TRBD1. Trimming took 5 bases from V and 6 from J; bases not matched to a gene: 10. This CDR3 contains 16 residues. Germline CDR1 is SGHTA and CDR2 is FQGNSA. For the CDR3, the DNA is TGTGCCAGCAGCCGGAATCGGGACAGGGGGCGGGATGGCTACACCTTC. This sequence encodes CASSRNRDRGRDGYTF.

This chain uses TRBV5-6 with TRBJ2-1; TRBD1 matches 7 bases. CDR1 is SGHDT, CDR2 YYEEEE, per germline. This CDR3 spans 14 amino acids. J lost 10 bases, V lost 6 bases, and 13 bases had no gene match. The DNA for the CDR3 is TGTGCCAGCACCCAGGGGGACATTCGAGTCGAGCAGTTCTTC. Protein sequence: CASTQGDIRVEQFF.